This T cell receptor beta chain originates from a study of cytomegalovirus exposure and HLA in healthy donors. Findings and caveats of the study: Analysis performed later showed TCR beta chains linked to HLA being more clonally expanded than equally common others.

The V gene lost 4 bases and the J gene lost 3 bases, with 9 bases spanning the gap. The CDR3 runs to 12 residues. Germline assignment: CDR1 GTSNPN and CDR2 SVGIG (reference sequence). This clone was seen a single time. No antigen is known for it. The PCR ran on 60 Vbeta and 13 Jbeta primers. In the original processing: In a later analysis, of 80 million or so unique beta chains, roughly 9.9 million appeared in at least two donors. Generated by immunoSEQ multiplex PCR, the TCRdb table keeps only in-frame clones and is missing some. V, J and clone size derive from that table, while D and trimming were established from the DNA sequence. The repertoire has 150,000 to 200,000 clones, 75% to 90% of them found once; the top ten carry approximately 1%.

The clonotype was recovered from a girl aged 2 to 9 in good health and CMV-seropositive. The rearrangement uses TRBV30 and TRBJ1-1; no clear D gene. The sample consisted of PBMCs. CDR3 nucleotides: TGTGCCTGGACGCGGGGTGACACTGAAGCTTTCTTT. This gives the protein CAWTRGDTEAFF.